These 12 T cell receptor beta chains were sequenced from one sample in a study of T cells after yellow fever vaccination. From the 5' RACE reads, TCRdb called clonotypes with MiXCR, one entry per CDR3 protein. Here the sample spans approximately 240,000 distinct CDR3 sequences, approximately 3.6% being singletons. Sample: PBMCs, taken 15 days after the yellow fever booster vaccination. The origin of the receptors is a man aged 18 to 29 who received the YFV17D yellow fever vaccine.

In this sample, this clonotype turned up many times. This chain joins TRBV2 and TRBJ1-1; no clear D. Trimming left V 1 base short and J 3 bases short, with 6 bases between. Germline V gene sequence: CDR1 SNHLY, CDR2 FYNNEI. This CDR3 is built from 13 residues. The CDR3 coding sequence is TGTGCCAGCAGTGAAGGGGTCGACACTGAAGCTTTCTTT. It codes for CASSEGVDTEAFF. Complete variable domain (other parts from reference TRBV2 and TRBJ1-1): EPEVTQTPSHQVTQMGQEVILRCVPISNHLYFYWYRQILGQKVEFLVSFYNNEISEKSEIFDDQFSVERPDGSNFTLKIRSTKLEDSAMYFCASSEGVDTEAFFGQGTRLTVV.

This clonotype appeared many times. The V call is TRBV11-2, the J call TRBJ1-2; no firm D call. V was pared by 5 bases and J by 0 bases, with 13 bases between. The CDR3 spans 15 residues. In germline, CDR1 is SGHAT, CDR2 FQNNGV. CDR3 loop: CASSPGVLANYGYTF. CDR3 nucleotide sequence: TGTGCCAGCAGCCCCGGAGTTTTAGCTAACTATGGCTACACCTTC.

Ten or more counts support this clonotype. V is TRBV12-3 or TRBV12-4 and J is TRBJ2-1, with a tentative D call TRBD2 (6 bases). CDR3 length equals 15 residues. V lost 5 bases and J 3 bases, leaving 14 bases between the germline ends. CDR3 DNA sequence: TGTGCCAGCAGTCAGGGACTTCAGTACTACAATGAGCAGTTCTTC. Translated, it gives CASSQGLQYYNEQFF.

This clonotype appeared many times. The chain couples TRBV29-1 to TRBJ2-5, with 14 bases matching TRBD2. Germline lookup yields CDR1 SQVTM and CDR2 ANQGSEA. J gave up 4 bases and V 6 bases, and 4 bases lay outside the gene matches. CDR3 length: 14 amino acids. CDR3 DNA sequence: TGCAGCGTGGGGACTAGCGGGGGAGTAGAGACCCAGTACTTC. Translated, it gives CSVGTSGGVETQYF. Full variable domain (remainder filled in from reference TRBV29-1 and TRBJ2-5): SAVISQKPSRDICQRGTSLTIQCQVDSQVTMMFWYRQQPGQSLTLIATANQGSEATYESGFVIDKFPISRPNLTFSTLTVSNMSPEDSSIYLCSVGTSGGVETQYFGPGTRLLVL.

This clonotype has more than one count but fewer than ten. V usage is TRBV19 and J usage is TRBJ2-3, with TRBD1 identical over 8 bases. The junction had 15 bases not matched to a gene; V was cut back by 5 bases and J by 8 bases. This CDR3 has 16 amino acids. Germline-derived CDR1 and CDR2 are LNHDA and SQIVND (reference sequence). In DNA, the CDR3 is TGTGCCAGTAGTCTTCGTCCCGGGACAGGTTTCGCTACGCAGTATTTT. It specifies CASSLRPGTGFATQYF.

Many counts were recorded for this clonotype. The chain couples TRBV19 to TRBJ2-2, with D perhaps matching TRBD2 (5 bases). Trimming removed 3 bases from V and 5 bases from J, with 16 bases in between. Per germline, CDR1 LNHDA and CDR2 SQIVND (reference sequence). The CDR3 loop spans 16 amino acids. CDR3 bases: TGTGCCAGTAGTATCTCGGGATATAGGAGGACCGGGGAGCTGTTTTTT. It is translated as CASSISGYRRTGELFF.

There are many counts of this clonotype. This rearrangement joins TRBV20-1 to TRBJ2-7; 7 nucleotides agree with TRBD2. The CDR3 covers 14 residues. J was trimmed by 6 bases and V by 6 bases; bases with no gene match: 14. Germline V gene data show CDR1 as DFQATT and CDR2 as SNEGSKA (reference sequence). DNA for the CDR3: TGCAGTGCCCGGGGGGTCAACCTTGCGGGCGAGCAGTACTTC. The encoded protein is CSARGVNLAGEQYF.

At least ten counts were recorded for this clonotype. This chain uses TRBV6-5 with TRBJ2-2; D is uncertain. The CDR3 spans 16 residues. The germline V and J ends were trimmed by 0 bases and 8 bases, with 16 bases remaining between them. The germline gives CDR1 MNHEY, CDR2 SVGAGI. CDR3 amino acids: CASSYSETLGSGELFF. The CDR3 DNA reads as TGTGCCAGCAGTTACTCGGAGACCCTGGGGTCAGGGGAGCTGTTTTTT.

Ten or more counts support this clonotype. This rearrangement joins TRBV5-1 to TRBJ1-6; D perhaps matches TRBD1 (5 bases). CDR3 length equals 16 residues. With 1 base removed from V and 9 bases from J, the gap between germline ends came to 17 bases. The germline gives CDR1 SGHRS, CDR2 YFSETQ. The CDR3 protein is CASSLNYAGPSSPLHF. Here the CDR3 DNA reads TGCGCCAGCAGCTTGAATTACGCAGGGCCGAGTTCACCCCTCCACTTT. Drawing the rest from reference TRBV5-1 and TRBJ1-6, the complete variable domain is KAGVTQTPRYLIKTRGQQVTLSCSPISGHRSVSWYQQTPGQGLQFLFEYFSETQRNKGNFPGRFSGRQFSNSRSEMNVSTLELGDSALYLCASSLNYAGPSSPLHFGNGTRLTVT.

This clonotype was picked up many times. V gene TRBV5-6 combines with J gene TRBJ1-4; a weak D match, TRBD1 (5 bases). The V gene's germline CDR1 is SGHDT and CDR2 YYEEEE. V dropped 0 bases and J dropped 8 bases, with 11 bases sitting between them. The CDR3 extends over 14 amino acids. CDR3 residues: CASSLVGTGEKLFF. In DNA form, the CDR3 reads TGTGCCAGCAGCTTGGTCGGGACGGGAGAAAAACTGTTTTTT.

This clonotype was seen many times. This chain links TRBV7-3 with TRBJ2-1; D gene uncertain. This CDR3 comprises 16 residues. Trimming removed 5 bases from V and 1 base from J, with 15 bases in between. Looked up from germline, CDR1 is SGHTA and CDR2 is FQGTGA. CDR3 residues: CASSPWSSGSYNEQFF. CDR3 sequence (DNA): TGTGCCAGCAGCCCATGGTCGTCTGGGTCCTACAATGAGCAGTTCTTC.

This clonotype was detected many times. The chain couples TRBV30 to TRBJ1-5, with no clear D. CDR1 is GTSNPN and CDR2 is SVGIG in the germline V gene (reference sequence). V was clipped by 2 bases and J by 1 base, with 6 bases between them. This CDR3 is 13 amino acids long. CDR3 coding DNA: TGTGCCTGGAGTATCGAAAGCAATCAGCCCCAGCATTTT. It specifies CAWSIESNQPQHF.